Following are 22 T cell receptor beta chains from one sample sequenced in a study. TCRdb processed the RT-PCR reads anew with MiXCR; each CDR3 protein has one entry. In the table there are fewer than 800,000 distinct CDR3 sequences, approximately 14% of which are singletons. Material: memory CD4+ T cells from blood. These receptor sequences come from a female donor in good health, serving as a healthy control.

This clonotype was seen repeatedly, ten times or more. The V and J genes are TRBV7-8 and TRBJ2-7, with 9 bases lining up with TRBD1. V lost 5 bases, J lost 2 bases, and 7 bases stayed unmatched. The CDR3 spans 15 residues. CDR1 is SGHVS, CDR2 FQNEAQ, per germline. The CDR3 DNA reads as TGTGCCAGCAGCATTGGGACAGGGTACACCTACGAGCAGTACTTC. Translated, it gives CASSIGTGYTYEQYF.

This clonotype has a handful of counts. This chain joins TRBV27 and TRBJ2-7; no firm D call. The CDR3 is made up of 14 amino acids. From germline, CDR1 is MNHEY and CDR2 SMNVEV (reference sequence). Trimming took off 0 bases at V and 2 bases at J, with 8 bases between the two ends. CDR3: CASSLSSDTYEQYF. Written as DNA, the CDR3 is TGTGCCAGCAGTTTATCGTCAGACACCTACGAGCAGTACTTC.

This clonotype was recorded a few times. V and J are TRBV20-1 and TRBJ2-1, with D perhaps matching TRBD2 (5 bases). Per the germline V gene, CDR1 is DFQATT and CDR2 is SNEGSKA (reference sequence). The ends were cut back, 0 bases at V and 12 bases at J, with 9 bases in the middle. The CDR3 is made up of 11 amino acids. CDR3 DNA sequence: TGCAGTGCTAGAGATAGGGCGGGGCAGTTCTTC. This encodes CSARDRAGQFF.

This clonotype was seen more than once but under ten times. The V and J genes are TRBV19 and TRBJ2-1, with 7 bases matching TRBD1. Germline trimming cut 3 bases from V and 8 bases from J; bases unmatched to any gene: 16. Germline assignment: CDR1 LNHDA and CDR2 SQIVND (reference sequence). CDR3 length: 17 amino acids. The CDR3 sequence is CASSIWKGAIVTDEQFF. DNA for the CDR3: TGTGCCAGTAGTATTTGGAAGGGGGCGATTGTTACAGATGAGCAGTTCTTC.

There are a few counts of this clonotype. This chain links TRBV6-1 with TRBJ1-1, with D perhaps matching TRBD1 (5 bases). Germline CDR1 MNHNS, CDR2 SASEGT. The CDR3 covers 13 residues. V lost 6 bases, J lost 1 base, and 9 bases lay in between. This CDR3 reads CASRTGPNTEAFF. CDR3 bases: TGTGCCAGCAGGACGGGGCCGAACACTGAAGCTTTCTTT.

In this sample, this clonotype turned up a few times. The chain has TRBV20-1 and TRBJ2-1; TRBD2 is a possible D gene (7 bases). Trimming stripped 0 bases from V and 7 bases from J, with 16 bases between. Per germline, CDR1 DFQATT and CDR2 SNEGSKA (reference sequence). The CDR3 length is 15 residues. The CDR3 here is CSARDRGGGRNEQFF. Written as DNA, the CDR3 is TGCAGTGCTAGAGATAGGGGGGGGGGCCGAAATGAGCAGTTCTTC.

The table lists this clonotype with many counts. This chain joins TRBV12-3 or TRBV12-4 and TRBJ1-5, with a tentative D call TRBD1 (5 bases). V was clipped by 3 bases and J by 7 bases, with 16 bases between them. The length of the CDR3 is 15 residues. As DNA, the CDR3 is TGTGCCAGCAGTTTTCGGGGCGCAGGAGGACAGCCCCAGCATTTT. Its translation is CASSFRGAGGQPQHF.

V usage is TRBV5-6 and J usage is TRBJ1-6; no clear D gene. CDR3 size: 14 residues. V was cut by 0 bases and J by 9 bases, with 10 bases left in between. Germline lookup yields CDR1 SGHDT and CDR2 YYEEEE. CDR3 DNA: TGTGCCAGCAGCTTGGCCGGCGGCGGTTCACCCCTCCACTTT. Encoded protein: CASSLAGGGSPLHF.

The chain recombines TRBV20-1 with TRBJ1-4, with D uncertain. V lost 3 bases and J lost 7, with 12 bases in between. This CDR3 has 13 residues. Germline CDR1 DFQATT, CDR2 SNEGSKA (reference sequence). CDR3 residues: CSARALRGEKLFF. The CDR3 coding sequence is TGCAGTGCTAGGGCCCTACGGGGTGAAAAACTGTTTTTT.

This clonotype was counted between two and nine times. The gene calls are TRBV27 and TRBJ2-3; 10 bases line up with TRBD2. The CDR3 totals 16 residues. Germline assignment: CDR1 MNHEY and CDR2 SMNVEV (reference sequence). The V gene end was trimmed by 4 bases and the J gene end by 3 bases; junction bases not matched to a gene: 7. CDR3: CASSSSRTSGTDTQYF. CDR3 nucleotide sequence: TGTGCCAGCAGTTCATCCCGGACTAGCGGTACAGATACGCAGTATTTT.

V is TRBV21-1 and J is TRBJ1-1; the tabulated D call, TRBD1, remains unverified against the DNA. TRBV21-1 is given as a pseudogene. The CDR3 loop spans 15 amino acids. CDR3 region: CASSKDRGLQGEAFF. CDR3 DNA: TGTGCCAGCAGCAAAGACAGGGGCCTTCAGGGTGAAGCTTTCTTT.

The chain links TRBV24-1 to TRBJ2-1, with 9 bases lining up with TRBD1. With V trimmed by 6 bases and J by 6 bases, 8 bases remained unmatched. The CDR3 contains 15 residues. CDR1 is KGHDR and CDR2 is SFDVKD in the germline V gene. CDR3 nucleotide sequence: TGTGCCACCAGTCAAACGGGACAGGGAGCCAATGAGCAGTTCTTC. Protein sequence: CATSQTGQGANEQFF.

The chain couples TRBV28 to TRBJ2-4; 7 positions match TRBD1. Germline assignment: CDR1 MDHEN and CDR2 SYDVKM. This CDR3 has 12 residues. Trimming cost V 6 bases and J 10 bases; bases outside gene matches: 6. The CDR3 nucleotides are TGTGCCAGCAGCCGGGACAGCATTATTCAGTACTTC. It encodes CASSRDSIIQYF.

This chain uses TRBV19 with TRBJ2-2; 9 positions agree with TRBD1. With V trimmed by 5 bases and J by 6 bases, 7 bases remained unmatched. The CDR3 extends over 15 amino acids. Per germline, CDR1 LNHDA and CDR2 SQIVND (reference sequence). CDR3 protein: CASSARDREAGELFF. Written as DNA, the CDR3 is TGTGCCAGTAGTGCCCGGGACAGGGAGGCCGGGGAGCTGTTTTTT.

The CDR3 DNA sequence: TGTGCCAGCAGCGAGACCGGGACCCAAATATACACCGGGGAGCTGTTTTTT. Its translation is CASSETGTQIYTGELFF. The chain has TRBV7-2 and TRBJ2-2, with D perhaps assigned TRBD1 or TRBD2 (5 bases each). The CDR3 runs to 17 residues. Germline V CDR1 and CDR2: SGHTA, FQGNSA. V dropped 5 bases and J dropped 3 bases, with 19 bases sitting between them.

This clonotype showed up just a few times. The chain has TRBV18 and TRBJ2-4, with TRBD2 identical over 8 bases. The trim removed 3 bases at V and 8 bases at J, leaving 15 bases unmatched. Germline V CDR1 and CDR2: KGHSH, LQKENI. The CDR3 runs to 17 residues. DNA of the CDR3: TGTGCCAGCTCACCCCGACTAGCGCTGCTCCCTGAGGACATTCAGTACTTC. It specifies CASSPRLALLPEDIQYF.

In this sample, this clonotype turned up many times. The rearrangement joins TRBV15 to TRBJ1-2; TRBD1 agrees at 7 bases. This CDR3 spans 14 amino acids. Germline lookup yields CDR1 LNHNV and CDR2 YYDKDF (reference sequence). After removal of 2 bases from V and 2 bases from J, the junction contained 2 bases not matched to a gene. Here the CDR3 reads CATSRTGANYGYTF. DNA of the CDR3: TGTGCCACCAGCAGAACAGGGGCCAACTATGGCTACACCTTC.

This clonotype was counted only a few times. The chain couples TRBV20-1 to TRBJ2-1; TRBD2 aligns across 10 bases. The germline V gene encodes CDR1 DFQATT and CDR2 SNEGSKA (reference sequence). This CDR3 region has 17 residues. After removal of 0 bases from V and 9 bases from J, the junction contained 14 bases not matched to a gene. The CDR3 bases are TGCAGTGCTAGAGATAGGGGAATTAGCGGGAGGATTGGTGAGCAGTTCTTC. Residues: CSARDRGISGRIGEQFF.

This clonotype has a count of ten or more. The chain uses TRBV6-5 and TRBJ1-1; D gene uncertain. This CDR3 spans 15 amino acids. Germline assignment: CDR1 MNHEY and CDR2 SVGAGI. The V end was cut by 6 bases, the J end by 2 bases, with 16 bases between. Written as DNA, the CDR3 is TGTGCCAGCAGGGAAAGAGGACGGTTTAACACTGAAGCTTTCTTT. It encodes CASRERGRFNTEAFF.

This clonotype was detected a few times. This chain joins TRBV5-1 and TRBJ1-1; unclear D gene. CDR1 SGHRS and CDR2 YFSETQ come from the germline V gene. The CDR3 sequence is 14 residues long. V was trimmed by 2 bases and J by 0 bases, leaving 8 bases between them. DNA for the CDR3: TGCGCCAGCAGCTTTAAAGACGTGAACACTGAAGCTTTCTTT. This encodes CASSFKDVNTEAFF.

This clonotype was counted once. The V and J genes are TRBV7-7 and TRBJ2-7, with unresolved D. The CDR3 covers 15 residues. Trimming took 5 bases from V and 7 from J, leaving 21 bases between them. The germline V gene has CDR1 SSHAT and CDR2 FNYEAQ (reference sequence). CDR3 protein: CASSPNPGLVGEQYF. The CDR3 coding sequence is TGTGCCAGCAGCCCGAACCCGGGCCTGGTGGGGGAGCAGTACTTC.

In its sample, this clonotype was seen many times. At one of its ends the junction is not consistent with the germline gene, which may arise from a read error. The rearrangement uses TRBV7-2 and TRBJ2-7, with 8 positions matching TRBD1. Germline lookup yields CDR1 SGHTA and CDR2 FQGNSA. The CDR3 consists of 15 residues. The CDR3 loop reads CASRLGQGGSYEQYF. The CDR3 coding sequence is TGTGCCAGCAGGTTAGGACAGGGAGGTTCCTACGAGCAGTACTTC.